These T cell receptor beta chains were read from a single sample in a study of blood T cell repertoires in COVID-19. Here immunoSEQ multiplex PCR was the method, and the copy in TCRdb shows in-frame clones only, minus some. The sample lists 340,000 or so clones, about 86% occurring once. Sequences were obtained from PBMCs or T cells enriched from blood (not recorded which). These receptors were obtained from a woman in her thirties or forties with acute COVID-19. CDR3s leave out the opening cysteine and the closing phenylalanine or tryptophan.

v_gene: TRBV24-1
len: 12
CDR3aa: ATSDGGASETQY

v_gene: TRBV5-4
len: 12
CDR3aa: ASSYGQDPYEQY

v_gene: TRBV6-6
len: 13
CDR3aa: ASSYSSGEDNEQF

v_gene: TRBV18
len: 14
CDR3aa: ASSINRGATNEKLF

v_gene: TRBV20-1
len: 10
CDR3aa: SASQGSGPQH

v_gene: TRBV28
len: 12
CDR3aa: ASTPPSRGSPLH

v_gene: TRBV28
len: 14
CDR3aa: ASRDTGGTGNQPQH

v_gene: TRBV5-6
len: 13
CDR3aa: ASSRIDRTGDIQY

v_gene: TRBV6-1
len: 11
CDR3aa: ASSDGQNTEAF

v_gene: TRBV3-1/TRBV3-2
len: 11
CDR3aa: ASSPGQFYEQY

v_gene: TRBV10-3
len: 12
CDR3aa: AISGQGGNTEAF

v_gene: TRBV19
len: 16
CDR3aa: ASSMGRGPLVSNQPQH

v_gene: TRBV6-5
len: 11
CDR3aa: ASSRQGTDTQY

v_gene: TRBV5-1
len: 12
CDR3aa: ASSDGQGTGELF

v_gene: TRBV6-5
len: 13
CDR3aa: ASKSKVTVGNTIY

v_gene: TRBV7-2
len: 11
CDR3aa: ASSLELVGGYT

v_gene: TRBV14
len: 12
CDR3aa: ASSQESKGSEAF

v_gene: TRBV7-6
len: 13
CDR3aa: ASSLLGSGENTIY

v_gene: TRBV6-5
len: 12
CDR3aa: ASRDSHSGNTIY

v_gene: TRBV7-3
len: 15
CDR3aa: AEVIAGDPKDFNEQF

v_gene: TRBV10-3
len: 12
CDR3aa: ATTGLAGDGEQF

v_gene: TRBV28
len: 13
CDR3aa: ASSPVGRGLTPQH

v_gene: TRBV25-1
len: 15
CDR3aa: ASSAMNMGVGTSEAF

v_gene: TRBV7-8
len: 14
CDR3aa: ASSLGLTGGTDTQY

v_gene: TRBV2
len: 10
CDR3aa: ASSAQLLPQH

v_gene: TRBV18
len: 14
CDR3aa: ASSRGTSPSTDTQY

v_gene: TRBV5-1
len: 15
CDR3aa: ASSWTGRPDGANVLT

v_gene: TRBV6-5
len: 12
CDR3aa: ASSGLRAGNTIY

v_gene: TRBV11-2
len: 13
CDR3aa: ASSSRTAKGETQY

v_gene: TRBV4-2
len: 14
CDR3aa: ASRRTSGGEGETQY

v_gene: TRBV12-3/TRBV12-4
len: 10
CDR3aa: ASSLGTYEQF

v_gene: TRBV29-1
len: 9
CDR3aa: SVEDRTSEY

v_gene: TRBV29-1
len: 11
CDR3aa: SARQGNTGELF

v_gene: TRBV7-9
len: 12
CDR3aa: ASSLSGNTDTQY

v_gene: TRBV7-2
len: 13
CDR3aa: ASSLDFRGPYGYT

v_gene: TRBV19
len: 14
CDR3aa: ASSIGTGWGSYEQY

v_gene: TRBV28
len: 11
CDR3aa: ASSPRTGWGAF

v_gene: TRBV5-1
len: 13
CDR3aa: ASSLVSFANTEAF

v_gene: TRBV7-3
len: 16
CDR3aa: ASSLLLAGWRGTDTQY